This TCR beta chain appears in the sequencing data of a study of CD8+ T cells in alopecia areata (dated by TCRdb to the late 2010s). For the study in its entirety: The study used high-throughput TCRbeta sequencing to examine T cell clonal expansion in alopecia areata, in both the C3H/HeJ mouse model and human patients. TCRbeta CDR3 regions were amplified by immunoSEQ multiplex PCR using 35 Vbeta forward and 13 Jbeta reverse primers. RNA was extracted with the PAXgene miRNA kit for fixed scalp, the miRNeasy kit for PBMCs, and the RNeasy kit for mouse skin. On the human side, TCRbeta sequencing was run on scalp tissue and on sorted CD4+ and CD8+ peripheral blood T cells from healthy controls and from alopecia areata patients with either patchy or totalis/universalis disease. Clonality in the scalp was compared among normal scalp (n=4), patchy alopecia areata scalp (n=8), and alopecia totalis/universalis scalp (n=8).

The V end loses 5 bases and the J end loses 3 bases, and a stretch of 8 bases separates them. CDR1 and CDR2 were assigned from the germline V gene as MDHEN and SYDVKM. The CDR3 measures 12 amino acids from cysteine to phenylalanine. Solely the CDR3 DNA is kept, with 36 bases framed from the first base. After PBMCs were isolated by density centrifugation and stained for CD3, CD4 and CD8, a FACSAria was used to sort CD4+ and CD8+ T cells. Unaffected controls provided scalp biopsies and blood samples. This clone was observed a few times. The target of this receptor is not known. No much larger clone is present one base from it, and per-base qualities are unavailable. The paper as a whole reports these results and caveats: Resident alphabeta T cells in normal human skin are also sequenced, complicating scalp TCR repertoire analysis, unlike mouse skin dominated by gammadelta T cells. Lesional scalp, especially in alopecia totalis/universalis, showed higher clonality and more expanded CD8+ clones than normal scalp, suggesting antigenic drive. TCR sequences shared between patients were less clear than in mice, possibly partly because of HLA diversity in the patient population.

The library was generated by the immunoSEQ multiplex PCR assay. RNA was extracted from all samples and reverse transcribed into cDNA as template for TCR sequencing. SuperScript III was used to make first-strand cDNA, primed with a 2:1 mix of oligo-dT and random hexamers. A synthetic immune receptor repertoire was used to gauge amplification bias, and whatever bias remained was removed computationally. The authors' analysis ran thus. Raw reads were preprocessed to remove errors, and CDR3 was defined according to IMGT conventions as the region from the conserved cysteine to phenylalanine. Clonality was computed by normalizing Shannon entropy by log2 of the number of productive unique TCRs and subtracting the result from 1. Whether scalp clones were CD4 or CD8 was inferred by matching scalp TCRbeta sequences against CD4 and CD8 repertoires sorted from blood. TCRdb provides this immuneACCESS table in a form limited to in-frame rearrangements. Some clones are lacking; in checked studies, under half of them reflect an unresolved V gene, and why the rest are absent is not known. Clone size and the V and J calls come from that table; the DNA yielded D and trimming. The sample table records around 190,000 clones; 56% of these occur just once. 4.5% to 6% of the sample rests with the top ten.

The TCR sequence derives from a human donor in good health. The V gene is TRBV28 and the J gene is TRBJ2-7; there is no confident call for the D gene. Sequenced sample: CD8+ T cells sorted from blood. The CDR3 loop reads CASSPPSYEQYF. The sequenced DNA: TGTGCCAGCAGTCCCCCCAGCTACGAGCAGTACTTC.